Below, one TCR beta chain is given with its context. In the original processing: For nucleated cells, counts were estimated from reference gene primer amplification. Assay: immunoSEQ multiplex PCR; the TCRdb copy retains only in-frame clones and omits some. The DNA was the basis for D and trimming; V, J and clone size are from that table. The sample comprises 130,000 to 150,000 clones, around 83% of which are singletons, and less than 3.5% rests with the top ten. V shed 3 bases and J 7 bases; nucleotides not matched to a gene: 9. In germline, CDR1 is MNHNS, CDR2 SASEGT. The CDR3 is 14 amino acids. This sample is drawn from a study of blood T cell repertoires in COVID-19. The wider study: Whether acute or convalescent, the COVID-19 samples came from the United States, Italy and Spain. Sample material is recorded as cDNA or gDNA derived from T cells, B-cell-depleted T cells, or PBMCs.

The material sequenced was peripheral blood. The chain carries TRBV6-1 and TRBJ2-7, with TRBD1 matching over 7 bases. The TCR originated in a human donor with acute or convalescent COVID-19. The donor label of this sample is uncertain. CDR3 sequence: CASSDPGQSWEQYF. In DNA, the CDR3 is TGTGCCAGCAGTGATCCGGGACAGTCCTGGGAGCAGTACTTC.